This is a list of T cell receptor beta chains from one sample in a study of response to subunit inactivated influenza vaccine. One entry per CDR3 protein, called by TCRdb with MiXCR from the RT-PCR reads. Of about 240,000 distinct CDR3 sequences listed, 10% to 15% are singletons. Sequenced here: non-naive T cells sorted from PBMCs, sampled around 14 days before vaccination. These receptors originate from a man in his forties or fifties who received an inactivated influenza vaccine. Both conserved end residues are part of each CDR3. D genes are given only for firm matches. Some rows have no size entry. The others give once, few or many, or a class for an expanded clone.

NA,15,TRBV6-5,NA,TRBJ1-1,TGTGCCAGCAGTTACGGTTCGGAAGTCGGCGGTGAAGCTTTCTTT,CASSYGSEVGGEAFF
few,17,TRBV19,TRBD2,TRBJ2-5,TGTGCCAGTGCACGAAAGACTAGCGGGGGGGCCCGTGAGACCCAGTACTTC,CASARKTSGGARETQYF
many,13,TRBV29-1,TRBD2,TRBJ2-5,TGCAGCGTTGATCCAGCGGGAGGGGAGACCCAGTACTTC,CSVDPAGGETQYF
few,15,TRBV3-1,TRBD2,TRBJ2-3,TGTGCCAGCAGCCGGACGGGACTATCCACAGATACGCAGTATTTT,CASSRTGLSTDTQYF
few,18,TRBV7-8,NA,TRBJ1-1,TGTGCCAGCAGCTTAGTTGGTGTTCAGGGACGTTTGAACACTGAAGCTTTCTTT,CASSLVGVQGRLNTEAFF
many,17,TRBV5-1,NA,TRBJ1-1,TGCGCCAGCAGCCTCCGGTCGGGGAGAGACATGAACACTGAAGCTTTCTTT,CASSLRSGRDMNTEAFF
few,14,TRBV12-3/TRBV12-4,NA,TRBJ1-5,TGTGCCAGCAGTTTGGCGCAGTCCGATCAGCCCCAGCATTTT,CASSLAQSDQPQHF
few,15,TRBV4-3,TRBD1,TRBJ2-3,TGCGCCAGCAGCCCGCAGACAGGGGGGGAAGATACGCAGTATTTT,CASSPQTGGEDTQYF
few,15,TRBV10-3,TRBD2,TRBJ2-1,TGTGCCATCAGTCCTAGCGGGAGGGGTTCGAATGAGCAGTTCTTC,CAISPSGRGSNEQFF
NA,14,TRBV5-1,NA,TRBJ2-1,TGCGCCAGCACCCGGAGTAGCTCCTACAATGAGCAGTTCTTC,CASTRSSSYNEQFF
few,14,TRBV3-1,NA,TRBJ2-7,TGTGCCAGCAGCCAAGGACTCAGGGACTACGAGCAGTACTTC,CASSQGLRDYEQYF
NA,14,TRBV18,TRBD1,TRBJ2-7,TGTGCCAGCTCACCGGGACAGGGGGCGGGAGAGCAGTACTTC,CASSPGQGAGEQYF
few,12,TRBV20-1,TRBD1,TRBJ2-5,TGCAGTGGTACAGGGGCCCAAGAGACCCAGTACTTC,CSGTGAQETQYF
few,14,TRBV7-2,NA,TRBJ2-5,TGTGCCAGCAGCTTAGAACTTAGTCAAGAGACCCAGTACTTC,CASSLELSQETQYF
NA,12,TRBV10-3,NA,TRBJ1-5,TGTGCCATCAGCCAACAGGATGGGCCCCAGCATTTT,CAISQQDGPQHF
few,15,TRBV5-1,TRBD1,TRBJ2-7,TGCGCCAGCAGCTTGGTTCGGACAGGGGGCTACGAGCAGTACTTC,CASSLVRTGGYEQYF
many,14,TRBV9,NA,TRBJ2-3,TGTGCCAGCAGCGTAGAAGGGGAGAGGGTTACGCAGTATTTT,CASSVEGERVTQYF
NA,15,TRBV28,NA,TRBJ1-1,TGTGCCAGCAGTTTCCCCCACAGGGCTAACACTGAAGCTTTCTTT,CASSFPHRANTEAFF
many,14,TRBV5-6,NA,TRBJ1-3,TGTGCCAGCAGCTTTCCGGGTACTGGAAACACCATATATTTT,CASSFPGTGNTIYF
few,17,TRBV9,TRBD2,TRBJ2-1,TGTGCCAGCAGCGTAAAGGGACTAGCGGGGGCAGACAATGAGCAGTTCTTC,CASSVKGLAGADNEQFF
many,16,TRBV25-1,TRBD2,TRBJ2-1,TGTGCCAGCAGTGATAGTACTAGCGGGGGGTACAATGAGCAGTTCTTC,CASSDSTSGGYNEQFF
NA,13,TRBV20-1,TRBD2,TRBJ2-7,TGCAGTGCTGAACTAGCGGGGGGGAGCGAGCAGTACTTC,CSAELAGGSEQYF
NA,14,TRBV27,TRBD1,TRBJ2-7,TGTGCCAGCAGCACGGGACAGGGGGCGCGGTACCAGTACTTC,CASSTGQGARYQYF
many,16,TRBV27,NA,TRBJ2-2,TGTGCCAGTCAAAAAATCCAGTTCCTAGCTTCCGGGGAGCTGTTTTTT,CASQKIQFLASGELFF
NA,12,TRBV3-1,NA,TRBJ1-1,TGTGCCAGCAGCCAGCAACGGCGGGGGGCTTTCTTT,CASSQQRRGAFF
NA,20,TRBV11-2,TRBD2,TRBJ2-1,TGTGCCAGCTCCACCTCCTTTGGGCTAGCGGATAGAGCCTCCTACAATGAGCAGTTCTTC,CASSTSFGLADRASYNEQFF
few,12,TRBV3-1,NA,TRBJ2-1,TGTGCCAGCAGCCAAGATAAGCTTTACCAGTTCTTC,CASSQDKLYQFF
NA,13,TRBV30,NA,TRBJ2-7,TGTGCCTGGAGTAGTGGAGGTCTCCCCGAGCAGTACTTC,CAWSSGGLPEQYF
NA,13,TRBV12-3/TRBV12-4,NA,TRBJ1-5,TGTGCCAGCAGTTTAGCAAGGGTTCAGCCCCAGCATTTT,CASSLARVQPQHF